The 7 T cell receptor beta chains below come from one sample, sequenced in a study of CD8 T cells in Susac syndrome. Random hexamers were used to reverse transcribe about 0.45 to 1 ug of RNA. TCRdb reanalysed the immunoSEQ multiplex PCR reads using MiXCR and keeps one entry per CDR3 protein. This table holds approximately 190,000 distinct CDR3 sequences, approximately 95% found once. Sequenced material: CD8+ T cells from PBMCs. The receptor set was obtained from a human donor with Susac syndrome.

CDR3 in DNA: TGCAGCGTTGAAGATCGAACAGGGGGGGGCAAAAACATTCAGTACTTC. Protein product: CSVEDRTGGGKNIQYF. The V gene is TRBV29-1, the J gene TRBJ2-4; D possibly corresponds to TRBD1 (8 bases). Germline-derived CDR1 and CDR2 are SQVTM and ANQGSEA. Trimming left V 0 bases short and J 3 bases short, with 15 bases between. The CDR3 sequence is 16 residues long. The complete variable domain, with remaining parts taken from reference TRBV29-1 and TRBJ2-4, reads SAVISQKPSRDICQRGTSLTIQCQVDSQVTMMFWYRQQPGQSLTLIATANQGSEATYESGFVIDKFPISRPNLTFSTLTVSNMSPEDSSIYLCSVEDRTGGGKNIQYFGAGTRLSVL.

This clonotype showed up just once. The V gene is TRBV30, the J gene TRBJ1-4; D is uncertain. Germline V CDR1 and CDR2: GTSNPN, SVGIG (reference sequence). The CDR3 contains 17 residues. Trimming took off 0 bases at V and 2 bases at J, with 16 bases between the two ends. The CDR3 DNA follows: TGTGCCTGGAGTGTCTCGGCGCGGATAGCCACTAATGAAAAACTGTTTTTT. The encoded protein is CAWSVSARIATNEKLFF.

The V gene is TRBV20-1, the J gene TRBJ1-3; D is unclear. V shed 7 bases and J shed 1 base, with 14 bases lying between them. This CDR3 is 14 amino acids long. Germline V gene sequence: CDR1 DFQATT, CDR2 SNEGSKA (reference sequence). Written as DNA, the CDR3 is TGCAGTGGGTGTGAACAGAGTTCTGGAAACACCATATATTTT. It encodes CSGCEQSSGNTIYF.

This clonotype was found a few times. The rearrangement uses TRBV5-6 and TRBJ2-3, with D uncertain. The ends were cut back, 0 bases at V and 0 bases at J, with 5 bases in the middle. Germline CDR1 reads SGHDT; CDR2 reads YYEEEE. The CDR3 totals 14 residues. In DNA form, the CDR3 reads TGTGCCAGCAGCTTGGTACAGAGCACAGATACGCAGTATTTT. It codes for CASSLVQSTDTQYF.

The chain is built from TRBV5-6 and TRBJ2-1, with 9 nucleotides matching TRBD1. CDR3 length: 18 residues. The V gene end was trimmed by 3 bases and the J gene end by 2 bases; junction bases not matched to a gene: 12. Germline loops: CDR1 SGHDT, CDR2 YYEEEE. The CDR3: CASSYGIGTGLPYNEQFF. CDR3 DNA sequence: TGTGCCAGCAGCTACGGAATCGGGACAGGGCTACCCTACAATGAGCAGTTCTTC.

V gene TRBV27 combines with J gene TRBJ2-5; 8 bases are a match to TRBD1. In germline, CDR1 is MNHEY, CDR2 SMNVEV (reference sequence). CDR3 length: 13 amino acids. V trimming: 6 bases; J trimming: 5 bases; junction bases outside the gene matches: 5. The CDR3 sequence: CASRDRERETQYF. The CDR3 DNA reads TGTGCCAGCAGGGACAGGGAGAGGGAGACCCAGTACTTC.

This sequence joins TRBV23-1 and TRBJ1-4; D gene ambiguous. TRBV23-1 is labeled an ORF, and its function is uncertain. The CDR3 has 10 residues. V lost 10 bases to trimming and J lost 10 bases, with 10 bases between them. CDR3 loop: CANRLGKLFF. Written as DNA, the CDR3 is TGCGCCAACCGATTGGGAAAACTGTTTTTT.